The clone carrying this T cell receptor (beta chain) was recorded many times. Other nucleotide sequences from this sample produce the same CDR3. With 4 bases removed from V and 0 bases from J, the gap between germline ends came to 7 bases. Germline CDR1 SQVTM, CDR2 ANQGSEA. The CDR3 is made up of 13 amino acids. This record belongs to a study of blood T cell repertoires in COVID-19. Study as a whole: Samples taken during acute and convalescent COVID-19 were collected in the United States, Italy and Spain. T cells, B-cell-depleted T cells, or PBMCs provided the cDNA or gDNA that served as material.

The authors' processing: Cell counts per sample came from amplifying reference gene primers. Libraries were prepared by immunoSEQ multiplex PCR; TCRdb keeps only in-frame clonotypes and omits some of them. The V and J calls and clone size are taken from that table; D and trimming were inferred from the DNA. The table lists more than 200,000 clones, approximately 79% of them singletons. The sequencing input was peripheral blood. This TCR was recovered from a woman between 40 and 55 years old with active or convalescent COVID-19. The chain recombines TRBV29-1 with TRBJ1-5; no clear D gene. The CDR3: CSVGGYSNQPQHF. In nucleotides, the CDR3 is TGCAGCGTTGGAGGTTATAGCAATCAGCCCCAGCATTTT.